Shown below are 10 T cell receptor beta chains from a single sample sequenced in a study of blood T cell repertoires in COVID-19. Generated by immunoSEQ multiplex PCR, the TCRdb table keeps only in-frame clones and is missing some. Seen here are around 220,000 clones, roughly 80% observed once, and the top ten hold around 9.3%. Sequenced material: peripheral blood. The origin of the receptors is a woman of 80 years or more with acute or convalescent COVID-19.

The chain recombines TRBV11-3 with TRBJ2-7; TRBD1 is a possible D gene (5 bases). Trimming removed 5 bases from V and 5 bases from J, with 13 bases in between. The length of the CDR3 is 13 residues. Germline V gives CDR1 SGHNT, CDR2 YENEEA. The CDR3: CASSLVPRDEQYF. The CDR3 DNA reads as TGTGCCAGCAGCCTAGTGCCCAGGGACGAGCAGTACTTC.

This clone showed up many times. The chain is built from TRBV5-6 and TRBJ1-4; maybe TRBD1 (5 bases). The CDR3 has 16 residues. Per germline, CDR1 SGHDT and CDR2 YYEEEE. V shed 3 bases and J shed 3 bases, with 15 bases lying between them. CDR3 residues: CASSSLGWGANEKLFF. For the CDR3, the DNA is TGTGCCAGCAGCTCCCTCGGGTGGGGGGCTAATGAAAAACTGTTTTTT.

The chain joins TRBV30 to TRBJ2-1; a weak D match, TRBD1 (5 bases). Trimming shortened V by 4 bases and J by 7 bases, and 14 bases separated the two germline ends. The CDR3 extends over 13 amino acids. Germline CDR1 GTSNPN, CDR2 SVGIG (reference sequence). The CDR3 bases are TGTGCCTGGACCAGGGCCCTTGGGAATGAGCAGTTCTTC. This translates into CAWTRALGNEQFF. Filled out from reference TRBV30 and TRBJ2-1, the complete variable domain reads SQTIHQWPATLVQPVGSPLSLECTVEGTSNPNLYWYRQAAGRGLQLLFYSVGIGQISSEVPQNLSASRPQDRQFILSSKKLLLSDSGFYLCAWTRALGNEQFFGPGTRLTVL.

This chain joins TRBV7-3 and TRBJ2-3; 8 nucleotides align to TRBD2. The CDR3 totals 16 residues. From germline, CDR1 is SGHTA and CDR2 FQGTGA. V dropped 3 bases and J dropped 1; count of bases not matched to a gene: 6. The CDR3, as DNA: TGTGCCAGCAGCTTGAGCGGGGGAGTGGGCACAGATACGCAGTATTTT. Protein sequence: CASSLSGGVGTDTQYF.

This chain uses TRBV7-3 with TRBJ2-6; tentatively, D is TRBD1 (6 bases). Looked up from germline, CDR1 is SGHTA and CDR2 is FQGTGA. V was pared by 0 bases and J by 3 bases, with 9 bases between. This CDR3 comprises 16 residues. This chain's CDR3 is CASSLTAGDGANVLTF. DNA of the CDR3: TGTGCCAGCAGCTTAACAGCAGGGGATGGGGCCAACGTCCTGACTTTC.

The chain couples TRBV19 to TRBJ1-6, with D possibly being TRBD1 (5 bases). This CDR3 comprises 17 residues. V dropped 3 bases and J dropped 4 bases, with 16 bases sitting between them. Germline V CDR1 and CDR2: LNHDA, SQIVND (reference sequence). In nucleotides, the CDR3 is TGTGCCAGTAGTATCGCCAGGGAGGGTGGGTATAATTCACCCCTCCACTTT. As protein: CASSIAREGGYNSPLHF.

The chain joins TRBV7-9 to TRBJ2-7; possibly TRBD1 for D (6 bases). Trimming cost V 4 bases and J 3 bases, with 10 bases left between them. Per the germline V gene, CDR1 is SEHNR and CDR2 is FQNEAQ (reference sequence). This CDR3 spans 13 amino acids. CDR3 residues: CASSSRQDYEQYF. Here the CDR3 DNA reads TGTGCCAGCAGCTCCAGACAGGACTACGAGCAGTACTTC.

The CDR3 protein is CATSTLGWDRYNEQFF. Written as DNA, the CDR3 is TGTGCCACCAGCACCCTTGGGTGGGACAGATACAATGAGCAGTTCTTC. The chain employs TRBV15 and TRBJ2-1; TRBD1 agrees at 7 bases. Trimming took 4 bases from V and 4 from J; bases not matched to a gene: 10. Germline V CDR1 and CDR2: LNHNV, YYDKDF (reference sequence). This CDR3 has 16 amino acids.

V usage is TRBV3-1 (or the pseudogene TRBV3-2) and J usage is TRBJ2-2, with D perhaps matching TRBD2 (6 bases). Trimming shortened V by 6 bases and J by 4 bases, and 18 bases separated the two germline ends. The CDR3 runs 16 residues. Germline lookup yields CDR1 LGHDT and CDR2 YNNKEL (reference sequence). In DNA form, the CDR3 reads TGTGCCAGCAGGGGGTCCGGGACTTTACTCACCGGGGAGCTGTTTTTT. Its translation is CASRGSGTLLTGELFF.

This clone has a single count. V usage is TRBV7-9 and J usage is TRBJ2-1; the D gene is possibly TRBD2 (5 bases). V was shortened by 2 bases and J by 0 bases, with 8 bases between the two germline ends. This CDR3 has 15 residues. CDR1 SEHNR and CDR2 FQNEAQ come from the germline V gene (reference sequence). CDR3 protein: CASSLIGVSYNEQFF. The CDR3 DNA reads TGTGCCAGCAGCTTAATCGGGGTCTCCTACAATGAGCAGTTCTTC.